Presented here are 17 T cell receptor beta chains from one specimen sequenced in a study of shared clonotypes between healthy human individuals. The data were produced by immunoSEQ multiplex PCR, yet TCRdb's version contains in-frame clones alone and is incomplete. The repertoire consists of roughly 86,000 clones, with 68% occurring once and the leading ten covering 50%. Input material: memory CD8+ T cells sorted from blood. Subset of the sample: CD45RO+ cells pooled with CCR7-negative TemRA cells. The receptors stem from a man aged 25-45 years in good health.

J is TRBJ2-5 and V is TRBV9; D ambiguous. V dropped 0 bases and J dropped 1 base, with 7 bases sitting between them. CDR3 length: 14 residues. CDR1 is SGDLS, CDR2 YYNGEE, per germline. The CDR3 DNA reads as TGTGCCAGCAGCGTAGGCAGCCTCCAAGAGACCCAGTACTTC. Translating gives CASSVGSLQETQYF.

This chain uses TRBV10-3 with TRBJ2-2; 7 nucleotides line up with TRBD2. Germline V CDR1 and CDR2: ENHRY, SYGVKD. V was pared by 2 bases and J by 3 bases, with 3 bases of the junction left unmatched. The CDR3 sequence is 15 residues long. CDR3 loop: CAISETSADTGELFF. In nucleotides, the CDR3 is TGTGCCATCAGTGAGACTAGCGCGGACACCGGGGAGCTGTTTTTT.

This clone was observed a handful of times. The chain recombines TRBV7-9 with TRBJ2-3; 7 bases are shared with TRBD2. CDR1 is SEHNR, CDR2 FQNEAQ, per germline (reference sequence). CDR3 size: 15 residues. Trimming at V came to 0 bases and at J to 6 bases, leaving 6 bases not matched to a gene. CDR3 nucleotides: TGTGCCAGCAGCTTAGCGGGAGGGACCAGGGATACGCAGTATTTT. It translates to CASSLAGGTRDTQYF.

This clone was recorded a few times. The genes are TRBV10-3 and TRBJ2-5; D is perhaps TRBD1 or TRBD2 (5 bases each). The germline CDR1 and CDR2 sequences are ENHRY and SYGVKD. This CDR3 comprises 16 residues. Trimming cost V 8 bases and J 0 bases, with 19 bases left between them. This chain's CDR3 is CAISRGEPSYQETQYF. The CDR3, as DNA: TGTGCCATCTCCCGAGGGGAGCCCTCGTACCAAGAGACCCAGTACTTC.

The chain uses TRBV7-9 and TRBJ2-1, with 11 nucleotides matching TRBD2. The length of the CDR3 is 16 residues. The ends lost 6 bases at V and 2 bases at J; junction bases unmatched: 6. CDR1 and CDR2 (germline): SEHNR, FQNEAQ (reference sequence). In nucleotides, the CDR3 is TGTGCCAGCAGTAAAAGACTAGCGGGGACCTACAATGAGCAGTTCTTC. Protein product: CASSKRLAGTYNEQFF.

This chain links TRBV11-2 with TRBJ2-1; 7 nucleotides match TRBD2. The V and J ends lost 4 bases and 2 bases, in that order; junction bases with no gene match: 5. The germline gives CDR1 SGHAT, CDR2 FQNNGV. The CDR3 totals 15 residues. The DNA for the CDR3 is TGTGCCAGCAGCTCGGGCGGGACTACCTACAATGAGCAGTTCTTC. This translates into CASSSGGTTYNEQFF.

J is TRBJ2-3 and V is TRBV7-2; 7 nucleotides align to TRBD2. V shed 5 bases, J shed 2 bases, and the junction held 10 bases outside the gene matches. The CDR3 runs to 16 residues. The germline gives CDR1 SGHTA, CDR2 FQGNSA. The CDR3 here is CASSTRAGALTDTQYF. The CDR3 DNA reads TGTGCCAGCAGCACCCGCGCGGGAGCCCTCACAGATACGCAGTATTTT.

In its sample, this clone was seen once. The chain has TRBV2 and TRBJ2-5, with 7 bases aligning to TRBD2. This CDR3 contains 13 residues. Germline V gene sequence: CDR1 SNHLY, CDR2 FYNNEI. Unmatched junction bases numbered 8, after V lost 9 bases and J lost 4 bases. The CDR3 loop reads CARSGGGRETQYF. Written as DNA, the CDR3 is TGTGCCAGGTCGGGCGGGGGAAGAGAGACCCAGTACTTC.

The rearrangement links TRBV10-2 to TRBJ2-7; TRBD1 aligns across 9 bases. From germline, CDR1 is WSHSY and CDR2 SAAADI. The CDR3 spans 14 residues. V lost 7 bases and J lost 4; bases outside the gene matches: 8. The CDR3 reads CASNWQGQGYEQYF. The DNA of the CDR3 is TGCGCCAGCAACTGGCAGGGACAGGGATACGAGCAGTACTTC.

This sequence joins TRBV2 and TRBJ1-4; D is unclear. The V end was cut by 5 bases, the J end by 3 bases, with 7 bases between. CDR3 length: 13 residues. CDR1 SNHLY and CDR2 FYNNEI come from the germline V gene. The CDR3 region has the DNA TGTGCCAGCAGTAGTCAGCCTAATGAAAAACTGTTTTTT. Protein product: CASSSQPNEKLFF.

At least ten counts were recorded for this clone. The chain is built from TRBV14 and TRBJ2-5; D is unresolved. CDR1 SGHDN and CDR2 FVKESK come from the germline V gene. Trimming removed 5 bases from V and 1 base from J, with 2 bases in between. This CDR3 has 11 residues. In DNA, the CDR3 is TGTGCCAGCAGCTCCCAAGAGACCCAGTACTTC. Amino acid sequence: CASSSQETQYF.

This rearrangement joins TRBV6-6 to TRBJ2-7; 8 positions match TRBD2. The germline CDR1 and CDR2 sequences are MNHNY and SVGAGI (reference sequence). The CDR3 has 15 amino acids. Unmatched junction bases numbered 4, after V lost 0 bases and J lost 3 bases. CDR3 loop: CASSYSPGGLYEQYF. In nucleotides, the CDR3 is TGTGCCAGCAGTTACTCGCCGGGAGGGCTCTACGAGCAGTACTTC.

This clone was detected ten times or more. J is TRBJ2-1 and V is TRBV4-3; D is ambiguous. With 0 bases removed from V and 4 bases from J, the gap between germline ends came to 4 bases. Germline V gene lookup returns CDR1 LGHNA and CDR2 YSLEER. This CDR3 is 13 amino acids long. The CDR3 region is CASSQDPYNEQFF. The CDR3, as DNA: TGCGCCAGCAGCCAAGATCCGTACAATGAGCAGTTCTTC.

This chain links TRBV11-2 with TRBJ2-1; a possible D gene is TRBD2 (6 bases). V gave up 5 bases and J gave up 6 bases, with 17 bases separating them. The CDR3 spans 15 residues. CDR1 SGHAT and CDR2 FQNNGV come from the germline V gene. CDR3 coding DNA: TGTGCCAGCAGCCCTCCGGGACTCCAGGCCAATGAGCAGTTCTTC. It encodes CASSPPGLQANEQFF.

This clone was recorded a few times. Additional DNA sequences in this sample encode the identical CDR3. This sequence joins TRBV9 and TRBJ2-7, with 9 bases that match TRBD1. Germline V lookup: CDR1 SGDLS, CDR2 YYNGEE. The CDR3 totals 14 residues. Germline trimming cut 0 bases from V and 3 bases from J; bases unmatched to any gene: 1. DNA for the CDR3: TGTGCCAGCAGCGTAGGGGGACAGGGCTACGAGCAGTACTTC. The encoded protein is CASSVGGQGYEQYF.

The chain is built from TRBV28 and TRBJ2-1; 10 bases agree with TRBD2. The CDR3 is made up of 14 amino acids. Losses at the gene ends were 2 bases for V and 7 bases for J; bases not matched to a gene: 2. Germline V gene data show CDR1 as MDHEN and CDR2 as SYDVKM. The CDR3, as DNA: TGTGCCAGCAGTTTACTAGCGGGGGTTAATGAGCAGTTCTTC. Its protein is CASSLLAGVNEQFF.

V gene TRBV29-1 combines with J gene TRBJ2-5, with TRBD1 matching over 8 bases. The CDR3 is made up of 14 amino acids. J was trimmed by 2 bases and V by 4 bases; bases with no gene match: 6. Per the germline V gene, CDR1 is SQVTM and CDR2 is ANQGSEA. The CDR3 sequence: CSVAQGAGQETQYF. CDR3 nucleotides: TGCAGCGTTGCCCAGGGGGCAGGTCAAGAGACCCAGTACTTC. Variable domain in full (rest from reference TRBV29-1 and TRBJ2-5): SAVISQKPSRDICQRGTSLTIQCQVDSQVTMMFWYRQQPGQSLTLIATANQGSEATYESGFVIDKFPISRPNLTFSTLTVSNMSPEDSSIYLCSVAQGAGQETQYFGPGTRLLVL.